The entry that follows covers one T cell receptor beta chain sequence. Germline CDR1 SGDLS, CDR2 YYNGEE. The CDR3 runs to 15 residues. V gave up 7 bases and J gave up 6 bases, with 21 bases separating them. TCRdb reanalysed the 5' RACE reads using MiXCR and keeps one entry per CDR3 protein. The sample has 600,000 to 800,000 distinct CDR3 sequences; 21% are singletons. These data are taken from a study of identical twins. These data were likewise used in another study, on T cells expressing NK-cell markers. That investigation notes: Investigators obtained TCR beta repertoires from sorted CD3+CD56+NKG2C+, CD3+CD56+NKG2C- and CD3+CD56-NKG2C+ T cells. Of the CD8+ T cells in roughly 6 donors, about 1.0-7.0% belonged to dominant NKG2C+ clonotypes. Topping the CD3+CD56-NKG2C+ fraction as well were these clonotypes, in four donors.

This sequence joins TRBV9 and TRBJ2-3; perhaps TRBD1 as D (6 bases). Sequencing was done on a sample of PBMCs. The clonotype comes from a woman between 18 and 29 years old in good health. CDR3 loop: CASSSDSWRSDTQYF. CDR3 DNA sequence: TGTGCCAGCTCGTCGGACAGCTGGAGGTCCGATACGCAGTATTTT.